The sequence of this TCR beta chain was determined in a study of cytomegalovirus exposure and HLA in healthy donors. Study-level points and caveats: With high specificity and sensitivity, the classifier reportedly diagnosed cytomegalovirus status.

This CDR3 is built from 14 residues. The V gene's germline CDR1 is SQVTM and CDR2 ANQGSEA. Losses at the gene ends were 5 bases for V and 8 bases for J; bases not matched to a gene: 9. In the PCR, 60 Vbeta and 13 Jbeta primers were used. Some clones are missing from TCRdb's copy, which holds only in-frame ones; the method was immunoSEQ multiplex PCR. The table records about 140,000 clones, roughly 80% of them present only once. With respect to this clone: What it binds is not known.

The sequencing sample was made of PBMCs. This receptor was identified in a man in his forties in good health and CMV-seronegative. V is TRBV29-1 and J is TRBJ1-2; TRBD1 matches 12 bases. CDR3 in amino acids: CSVSGTGGGSGYTF. Written as DNA, the CDR3 is TGCAGCGTTTCTGGGACAGGGGGCGGGAGCGGCTACACCTTC.